This paragraph covers one TCR beta chain sequence. Trimming took 3 bases from V and 3 from J, leaving 12 bases between them. CDR1 is SGDLS and CDR2 is YYNGEE in the germline V gene. The CDR3 covers 14 residues. The data belong to a study of T cell changes during pregnancy in multiple sclerosis. Repertoires were generated with immunoSEQ multiplex PCR, while TCRdb's copy carries only in-frame clones and drops some. The sample carries approximately 44,000 clones, approximately 91% recorded once. This clonotype was obtained from a female donor with multiple sclerosis, enrolled in a pregnancy study. This material consisted of CD4+ T cells from peripheral blood mononuclear cells, taken in the first trimester of pregnancy. The chain employs TRBV9 and TRBJ2-5; possible D gene TRBD2, 7 bases. DNA of the CDR3: TGTGCCAGCAGCGAGGGGGGGTCAAAAGAGACCCAGTACTTC. Residues: CASSEGGSKETQYF. The whole variable domain, remainder taken from reference TRBV9 and TRBJ2-5, is DSGVTQTPKHLITATGQRVTLRCSPRSGDLSVYWYQQSLDQGLQFLIQYYNGEERAKGNILERFSAQQFPDLHSELNLSSLELGDSALYFCASSEGGSKETQYFGPGTRLLVL.